Shown below are 11 T cell receptor beta chains from a single sample sequenced in a study of blood T cell repertoires in COVID-19. Only in-frame clones appear in the TCRdb table, and some are missing; sequencing was by immunoSEQ multiplex PCR. This sample has a few hundred thousand clones; approximately 88% occur once, and the top ten carry around 1.2%. Material for sequencing was peripheral blood. These receptors originate from a man aged 35 to 55 with acute or convalescent COVID-19.

The chain links TRBV2 to TRBJ1-2, with 10 bases lining up with TRBD1. This CDR3 contains 17 residues. Germline lookup yields CDR1 SNHLY and CDR2 FYNNEI. V was pared by 6 bases and J by 5 bases, with 15 bases of the junction left unmatched. Written as DNA, the CDR3 is TGTGCCAGCAGGGAGGGACAGGGGCCGTACTCTTTTTATGGCTACACCTTC. This translates into CASREGQGPYSFYGYTF.

The rearrangement links TRBV28 to TRBJ2-5; D unclear. The CDR3 extends over 13 amino acids. Germline CDR1 is MDHEN and CDR2 is SYDVKM. V lost 4 bases and J 4 bases, leaving 10 bases between the germline ends. Written as DNA, the CDR3 is TGTGCCAGCAGTTATGGTCATAGAGAGACCCAGTACTTC. It encodes CASSYGHRETQYF.

The V call is TRBV6-5, the J call TRBJ2-1; 8 positions agree with TRBD1. The germline V gene has CDR1 MNHEY and CDR2 SVGAGI. The V gene end was trimmed by 6 bases and the J gene end by 4 bases; junction bases not matched to a gene: 8. The CDR3 loop spans 15 amino acids. The CDR3 nucleotides are TGTGCCAGCAGGAAGGGGGACAGGTCTTACAATGAGCAGTTCTTC. It yields the protein CASRKGDRSYNEQFF.

This chain links TRBV19 with TRBJ1-1; 11 bases align to TRBD1. V was pared by 5 bases and J by 4 bases, with 3 bases of the junction left unmatched. Germline V gene lookup returns CDR1 LNHDA and CDR2 SQIVND (reference sequence). This CDR3 contains 14 residues. The CDR3 loop is CASSSGTGGTEAFF. The CDR3 DNA reads TGTGCCAGTAGTTCCGGGACAGGGGGCACTGAAGCTTTCTTT.

The rearrangement joins TRBV6-5 to TRBJ2-7, with 7 bases matching TRBD1. CDR1 is MNHEY and CDR2 is SVGAGI in the germline V gene. The CDR3 covers 13 residues. V shed 3 bases, J shed 2 bases, and the junction held 1 base outside the gene matches. DNA of the CDR3: TGTGCCAGCAGTTATGACAGGGCCTACGAGCAGTACTTC. Translating it yields CASSYDRAYEQYF.

The CDR3 sequence: CASSWGSGTRQETQYF. In DNA, the CDR3 is TGTGCCAGCAGTTGGGGTAGCGGGACCCGCCAAGAGACCCAGTACTTC. The chain employs TRBV6-5 and TRBJ2-5; 8 bases fit TRBD2. V was clipped by 4 bases and J by 1 base; unmatched bases: 8. Germline loops: CDR1 MNHEY, CDR2 SVGAGI. The CDR3 consists of 16 residues.

V is TRBV28 and J is TRBJ1-1; TRBD1 is a possible D gene (6 bases). The V and J ends lost 6 bases and 5 bases respectively, with 13 bases between them. The germline gives CDR1 MDHEN, CDR2 SYDVKM. This CDR3 contains 13 residues. CDR3 sequence reads: CASRKTGLTEAFF. CDR3 bases: TGTGCCAGCAGAAAAACAGGGTTGACTGAAGCTTTCTTT.

The chain couples TRBV6-7 to TRBJ2-1, with TRBD2 as a possible D gene (5 bases). TRBV6-7 is labeled an ORF, and its function is uncertain. Trimming cost V 5 bases and J 6 bases, with 17 bases left between them. This CDR3 region has 15 residues. As DNA, the CDR3 is TGTGCCAGCAGTCCTGGACTCTACGCCGGCAATGAGCAGTTCTTC. Protein product: CASSPGLYAGNEQFF.

The V and J genes are TRBV9 and TRBJ2-7, with D tentatively TRBD2 (5 bases). Germline CDR1 is SGDLS and CDR2 is YYNGEE. The CDR3 is made up of 13 amino acids. The V end lost 0 bases, the J end lost 5 bases, and 9 bases lay between the germline ends. CDR3 loop: CASSVATRDEQYF. The CDR3 region has the DNA TGTGCCAGCAGCGTAGCTACGAGGGACGAGCAGTACTTC.

This rearrangement joins TRBV5-1 to TRBJ1-2; 8 nucleotides line up with TRBD1. The V gene's germline CDR1 is SGHRS and CDR2 YFSETQ. The V and J ends lost 3 bases and 6 bases, in that order; junction bases with no gene match: 13. The CDR3 is made up of 16 amino acids. CDR3 region: CASSSFNPGGADGYTF. The DNA for the CDR3 is TGCGCCAGCAGCTCTTTTAACCCAGGGGGCGCGGATGGCTACACCTTC.

The chain couples TRBV11-2 to TRBJ2-7; a weak D match, TRBD2 (6 bases). Trimming took 6 bases from V and 7 from J, leaving 19 bases between them. The germline V gene has CDR1 SGHAT and CDR2 FQNNGV. The CDR3 extends over 14 amino acids. CDR3 nucleotide sequence: TGTGCCAGCAGTTATGCAATGCTAGCGTATGAGCAGTACTTC. Amino acids: CASSYAMLAYEQYF.